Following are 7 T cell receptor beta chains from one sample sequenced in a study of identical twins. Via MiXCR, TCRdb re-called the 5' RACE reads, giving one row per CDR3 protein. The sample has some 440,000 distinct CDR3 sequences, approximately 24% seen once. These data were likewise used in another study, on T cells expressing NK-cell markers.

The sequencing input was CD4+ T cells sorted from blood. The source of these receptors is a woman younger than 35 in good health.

The CDR3 nucleotides read TGTGCCAGCAGCCAAGATGGCCTGACCTATGGCTACACCTTC. Its protein product is CASSQDGLTYGYTF. This sequence joins TRBV3-1 and TRBJ1-2, with D hard to call. CDR1 is LGHDT, CDR2 YNNKEL, per germline (reference sequence). The germline V and J ends were trimmed by 0 bases and 4 bases, with 9 bases remaining between them. The CDR3 has 14 residues.

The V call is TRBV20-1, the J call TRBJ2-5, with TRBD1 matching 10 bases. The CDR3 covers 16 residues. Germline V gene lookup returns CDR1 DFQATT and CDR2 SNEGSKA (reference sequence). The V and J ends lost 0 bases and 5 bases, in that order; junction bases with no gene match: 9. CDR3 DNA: TGCAGTGCTAGAGATCCAGGGACAGGGGTTGGGGAGACCCAGTACTTC. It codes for CSARDPGTGVGETQYF.

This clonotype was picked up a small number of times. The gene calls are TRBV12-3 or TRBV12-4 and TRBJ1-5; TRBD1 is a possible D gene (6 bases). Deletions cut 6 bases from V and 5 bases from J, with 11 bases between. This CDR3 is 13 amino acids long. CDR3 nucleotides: TGTGCCAGCAGCCGGGACATCGATCAGCCCCAGCATTTT. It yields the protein CASSRDIDQPQHF.

As DNA, the CDR3 is TGCAGTGCTAGTACTCGGACAGGGAAGGATACGCAGTATTTT. Protein product: CSASTRTGKDTQYF. This chain joins TRBV20-1 and TRBJ2-3; 8 bases align to TRBD1. CDR1 DFQATT and CDR2 SNEGSKA come from the germline V gene (reference sequence). J gave up 6 bases and V 3 bases, and 8 bases lay outside the gene matches. CDR3 size: 14 residues.

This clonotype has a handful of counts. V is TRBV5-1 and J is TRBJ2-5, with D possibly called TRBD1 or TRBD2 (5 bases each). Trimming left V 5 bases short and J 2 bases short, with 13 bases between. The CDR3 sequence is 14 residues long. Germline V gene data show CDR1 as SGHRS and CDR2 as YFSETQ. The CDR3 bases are TGCGCCAGCAGATTTCCGGGACCGCAAGAGACCCAGTACTTC. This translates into CASRFPGPQETQYF.

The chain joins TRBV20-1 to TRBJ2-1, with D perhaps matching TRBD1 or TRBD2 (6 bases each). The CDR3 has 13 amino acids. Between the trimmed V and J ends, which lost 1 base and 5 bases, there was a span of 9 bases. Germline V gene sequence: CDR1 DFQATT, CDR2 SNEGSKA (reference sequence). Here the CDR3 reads CSARAGANNEQFF. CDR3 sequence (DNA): TGCAGTGCTAGAGCGGGGGCAAACAATGAGCAGTTCTTC.

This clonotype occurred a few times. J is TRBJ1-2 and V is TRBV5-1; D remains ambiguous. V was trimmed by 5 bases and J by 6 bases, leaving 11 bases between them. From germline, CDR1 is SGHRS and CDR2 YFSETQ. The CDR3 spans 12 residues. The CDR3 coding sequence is TGCGCCAGCAGTCACAGCTACGATGGCTACACCTTC. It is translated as CASSHSYDGYTF.